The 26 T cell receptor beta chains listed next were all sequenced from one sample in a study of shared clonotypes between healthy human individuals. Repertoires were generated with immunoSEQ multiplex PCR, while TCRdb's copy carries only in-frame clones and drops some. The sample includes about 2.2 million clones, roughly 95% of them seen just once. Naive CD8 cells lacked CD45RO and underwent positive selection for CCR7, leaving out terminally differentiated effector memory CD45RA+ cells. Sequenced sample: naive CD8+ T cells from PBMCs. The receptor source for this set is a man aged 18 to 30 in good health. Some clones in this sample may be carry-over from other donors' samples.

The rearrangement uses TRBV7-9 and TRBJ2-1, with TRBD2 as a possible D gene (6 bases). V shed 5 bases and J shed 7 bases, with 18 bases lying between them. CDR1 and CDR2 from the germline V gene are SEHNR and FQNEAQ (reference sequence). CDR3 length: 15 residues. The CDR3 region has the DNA TGTGCCAGCAGCACCGATGGAGGGAGAGGGAATGAGCAGTTCTTC. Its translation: CASSTDGGRGNEQFF.

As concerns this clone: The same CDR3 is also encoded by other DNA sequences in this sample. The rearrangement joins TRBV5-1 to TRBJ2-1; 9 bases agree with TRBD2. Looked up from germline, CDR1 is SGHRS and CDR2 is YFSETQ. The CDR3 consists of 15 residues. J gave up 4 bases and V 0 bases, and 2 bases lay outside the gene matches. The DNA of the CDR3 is TGCGCCAGCAGCTTGGCTAGCGGGATTTACAATGAGCAGTTCTTC. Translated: CASSLASGIYNEQFF.

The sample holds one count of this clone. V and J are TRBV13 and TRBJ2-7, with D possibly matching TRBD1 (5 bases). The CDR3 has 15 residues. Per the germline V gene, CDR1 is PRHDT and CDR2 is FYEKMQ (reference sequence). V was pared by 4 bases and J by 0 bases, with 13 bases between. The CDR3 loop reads CASSSQVTLSYEQYF. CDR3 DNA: TGTGCCAGCAGCTCACAGGTTACACTCTCCTACGAGCAGTACTTC.

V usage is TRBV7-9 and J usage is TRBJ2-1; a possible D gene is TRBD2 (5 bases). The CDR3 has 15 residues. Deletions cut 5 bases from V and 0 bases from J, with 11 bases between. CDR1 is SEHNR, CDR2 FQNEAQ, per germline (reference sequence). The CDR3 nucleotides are TGTGCCAGCAGCGGAACGGGGAGCTCCTACAATGAGCAGTTCTTC. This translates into CASSGTGSSYNEQFF.

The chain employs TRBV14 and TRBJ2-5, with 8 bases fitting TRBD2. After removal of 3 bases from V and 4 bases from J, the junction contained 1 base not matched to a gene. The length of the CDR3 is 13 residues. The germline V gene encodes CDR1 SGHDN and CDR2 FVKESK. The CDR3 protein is CASSQLAGETQYF. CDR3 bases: TGTGCCAGCAGCCAGCTAGCGGGAGAGACCCAGTACTTC.

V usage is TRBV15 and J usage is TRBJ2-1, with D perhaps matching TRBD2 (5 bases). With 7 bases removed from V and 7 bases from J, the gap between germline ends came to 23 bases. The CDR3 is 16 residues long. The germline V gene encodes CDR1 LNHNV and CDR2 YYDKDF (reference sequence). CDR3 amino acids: CATNLVSAGQPNEQFF. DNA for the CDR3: TGTGCCACCAACCTGGTGAGCGCGGGTCAACCAAATGAGCAGTTCTTC.

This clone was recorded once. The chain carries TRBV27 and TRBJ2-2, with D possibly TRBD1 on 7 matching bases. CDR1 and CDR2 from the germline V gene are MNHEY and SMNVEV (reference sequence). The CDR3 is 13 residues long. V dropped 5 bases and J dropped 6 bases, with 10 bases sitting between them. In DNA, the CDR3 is TGTGCCAGCAGTGACAGGGAGGCCGGGGAGCTGTTTTTT. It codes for CASSDREAGELFF.

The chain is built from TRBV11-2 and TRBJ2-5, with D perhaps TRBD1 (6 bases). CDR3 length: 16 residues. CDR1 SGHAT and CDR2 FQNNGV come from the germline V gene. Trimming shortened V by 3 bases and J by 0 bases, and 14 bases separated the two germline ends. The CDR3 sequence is CASSFLAGQYQETQYF. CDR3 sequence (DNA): TGTGCCAGCAGCTTTTTAGCCGGACAGTACCAAGAGACCCAGTACTTC.

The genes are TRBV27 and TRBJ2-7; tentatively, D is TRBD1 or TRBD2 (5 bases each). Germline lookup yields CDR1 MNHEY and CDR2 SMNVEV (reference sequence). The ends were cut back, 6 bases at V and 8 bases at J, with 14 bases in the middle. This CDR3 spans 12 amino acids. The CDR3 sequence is CASSPGPQQQYF. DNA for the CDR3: TGTGCCAGCAGCCCGGGACCGCAACAGCAGTACTTC.

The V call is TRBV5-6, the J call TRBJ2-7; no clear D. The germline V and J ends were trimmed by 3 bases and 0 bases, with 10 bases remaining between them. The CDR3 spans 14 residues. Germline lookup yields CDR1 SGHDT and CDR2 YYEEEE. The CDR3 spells CASSWAESSYEQYF. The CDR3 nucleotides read TGTGCCAGCAGCTGGGCCGAGAGCTCCTACGAGCAGTACTTC.

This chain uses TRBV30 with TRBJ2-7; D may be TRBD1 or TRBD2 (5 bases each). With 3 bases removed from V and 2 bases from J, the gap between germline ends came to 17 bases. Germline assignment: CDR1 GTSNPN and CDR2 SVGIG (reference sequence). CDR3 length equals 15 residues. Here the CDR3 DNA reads TGTGCCTGGAGGGGACCGGGCCTAGCCCCCTACGAGCAGTACTTC. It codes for CAWRGPGLAPYEQYF.

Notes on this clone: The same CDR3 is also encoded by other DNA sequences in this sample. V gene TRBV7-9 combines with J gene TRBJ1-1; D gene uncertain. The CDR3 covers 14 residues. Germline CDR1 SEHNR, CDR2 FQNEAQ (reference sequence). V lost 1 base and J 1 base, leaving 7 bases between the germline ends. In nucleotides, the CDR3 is TGTGCCAGCAGCTTAGTGGCCGCGAACACTGAAGCTTTCTTT. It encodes CASSLVAANTEAFF.

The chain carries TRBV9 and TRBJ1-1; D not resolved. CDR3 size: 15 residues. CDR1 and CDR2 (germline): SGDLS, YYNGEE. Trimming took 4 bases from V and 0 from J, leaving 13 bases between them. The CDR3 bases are TGTGCCAGCAGCCGCAGCGGGCAGGTGAACACTGAAGCTTTCTTT. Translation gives CASSRSGQVNTEAFF.

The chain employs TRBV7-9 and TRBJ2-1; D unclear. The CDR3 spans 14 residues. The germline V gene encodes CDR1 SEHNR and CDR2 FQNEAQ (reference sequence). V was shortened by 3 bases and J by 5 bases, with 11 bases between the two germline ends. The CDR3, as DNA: TGTGCCAGCAGCTTCCCCAGTCCCCACAATGAGCAGTTCTTC. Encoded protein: CASSFPSPHNEQFF. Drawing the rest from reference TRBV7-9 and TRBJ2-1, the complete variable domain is DTGVSQNPRHKITKRGQNVTFRCDPISEHNRLYWYRQTLGQGPEFLTYFQNEAQLEKSRLLSDRFSAERPKGSFSTLEIQRTEQGDSAMYLCASSFPSPHNEQFFGPGTRLTVL.

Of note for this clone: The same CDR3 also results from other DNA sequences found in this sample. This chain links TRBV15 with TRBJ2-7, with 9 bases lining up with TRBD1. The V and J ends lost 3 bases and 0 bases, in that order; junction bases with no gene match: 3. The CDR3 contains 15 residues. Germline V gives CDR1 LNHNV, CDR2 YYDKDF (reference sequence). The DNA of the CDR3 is TGTGCCACCAGCAGCGACAGGGGGGGCTCCTACGAGCAGTACTTC. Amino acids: CATSSDRGGSYEQYF.

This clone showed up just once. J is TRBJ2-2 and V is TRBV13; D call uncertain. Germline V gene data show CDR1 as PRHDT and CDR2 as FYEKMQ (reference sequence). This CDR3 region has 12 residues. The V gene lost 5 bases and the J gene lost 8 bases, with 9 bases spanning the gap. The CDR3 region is CASSLPGGELFF. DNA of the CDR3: TGTGCCAGCAGCCTCCCCGGTGGGGAGCTGTTTTTT. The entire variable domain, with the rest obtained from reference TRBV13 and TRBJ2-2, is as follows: AAGVIQSPRHLIKEKRETATLKCYPIPRHDTVYWYQQGPGQDPQFLISFYEKMQSDKGSIPDRFSAQQFSDYHSELNMSSLELGDSALYFCASSLPGGELFFGEGSRLTVL.

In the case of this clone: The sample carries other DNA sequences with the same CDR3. This chain's CDR3 is CASSYSSSYEQYF. The DNA for the CDR3 is TGTGCCAGCAGTTATTCTAGCAGCTACGAGCAGTACTTC. The V call is TRBV6-5, the J call TRBJ2-7; D may be TRBD2 (5 bases). Germline CDR1 is MNHEY and CDR2 is SVGAGI. There are 13 residues in the CDR3. V was pared by 3 bases and J by 3 bases, with 9 bases between.

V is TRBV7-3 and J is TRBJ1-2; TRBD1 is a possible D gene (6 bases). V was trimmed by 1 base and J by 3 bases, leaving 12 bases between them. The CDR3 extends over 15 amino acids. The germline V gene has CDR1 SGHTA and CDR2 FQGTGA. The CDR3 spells CASSLIAGGHYGYTF. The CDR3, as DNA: TGTGCCAGCAGCTTAATCGCCGGGGGGCACTATGGCTACACCTTC.

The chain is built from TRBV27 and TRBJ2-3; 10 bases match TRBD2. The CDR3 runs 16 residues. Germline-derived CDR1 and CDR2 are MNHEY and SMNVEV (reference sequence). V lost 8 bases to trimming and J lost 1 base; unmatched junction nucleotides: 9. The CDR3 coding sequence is TGTGCCAGCGCCCGAAGCGGGAGGGCCGGCACAGATACGCAGTATTTT. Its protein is CASARSGRAGTDTQYF.

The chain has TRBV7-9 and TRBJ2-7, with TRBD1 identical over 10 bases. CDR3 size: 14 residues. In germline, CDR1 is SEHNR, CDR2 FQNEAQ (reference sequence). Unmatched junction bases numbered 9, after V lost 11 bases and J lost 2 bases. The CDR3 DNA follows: TGTGCCTACGAGGGGGACAGGGGCCCCTACGAGCAGTACTTC. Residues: CAYEGDRGPYEQYF.

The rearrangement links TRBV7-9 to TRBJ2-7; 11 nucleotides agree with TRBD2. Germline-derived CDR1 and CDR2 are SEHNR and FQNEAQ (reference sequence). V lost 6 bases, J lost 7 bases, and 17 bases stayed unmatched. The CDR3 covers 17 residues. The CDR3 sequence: CASSQGLAGLWGEEQYF. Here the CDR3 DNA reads TGTGCCAGCAGTCAAGGACTAGCGGGCCTGTGGGGTGAAGAGCAGTACTTC.

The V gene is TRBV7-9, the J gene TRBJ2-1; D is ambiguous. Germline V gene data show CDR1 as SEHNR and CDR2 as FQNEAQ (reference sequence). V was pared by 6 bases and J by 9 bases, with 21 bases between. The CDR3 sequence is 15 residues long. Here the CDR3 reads CASSTTHGPDGEQFF. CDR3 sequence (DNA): TGTGCCAGCAGTACGACACATGGGCCCGACGGTGAGCAGTTCTTC.

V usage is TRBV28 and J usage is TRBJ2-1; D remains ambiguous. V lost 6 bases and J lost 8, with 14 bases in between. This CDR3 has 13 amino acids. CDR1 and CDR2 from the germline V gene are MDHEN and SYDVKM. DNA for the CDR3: TGTGCCAGCAGGCTACAAGTTGGCTATGAGCAGTTCTTC. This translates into CASRLQVGYEQFF.

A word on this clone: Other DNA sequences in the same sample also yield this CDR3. The CDR3 is CASSLLSQNTEAFF. For the CDR3, the DNA is TGTGCCAGCAGTTTATTGAGTCAGAACACTGAAGCTTTCTTT. The chain combines TRBV27 with TRBJ1-1; D remains ambiguous. CDR1 and CDR2 from the germline V gene are MNHEY and SMNVEV (reference sequence). The CDR3 spans 14 residues. Trimming pared 1 base from V and 1 base from J, leaving 7 bases between.

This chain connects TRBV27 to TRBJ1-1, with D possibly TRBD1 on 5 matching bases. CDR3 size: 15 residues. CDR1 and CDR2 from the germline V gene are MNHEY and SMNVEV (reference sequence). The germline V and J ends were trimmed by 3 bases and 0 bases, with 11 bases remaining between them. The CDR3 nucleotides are TGTGCCAGCAGTTTGACAGCTAAGGTGAACACTGAAGCTTTCTTT. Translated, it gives CASSLTAKVNTEAFF.

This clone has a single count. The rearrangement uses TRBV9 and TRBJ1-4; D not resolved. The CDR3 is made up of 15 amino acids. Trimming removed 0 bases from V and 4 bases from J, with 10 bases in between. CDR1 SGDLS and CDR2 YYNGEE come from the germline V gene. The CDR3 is CASSVDGENNEKLFF. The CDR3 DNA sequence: TGTGCCAGCAGCGTAGATGGGGAGAATAATGAAAAACTGTTTTTT. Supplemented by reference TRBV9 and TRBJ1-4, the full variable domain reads DSGVTQTPKHLITATGQRVTLRCSPRSGDLSVYWYQQSLDQGLQFLIQYYNGEERAKGNILERFSAQQFPDLHSELNLSSLELGDSALYFCASSVDGENNEKLFFGSGTQLSVL.